This TCR beta chain was documented in a study of human T cells and chemical hapten exposure. Study summary: Upper back patch tests used 0.01% DPC, scored after 6 days.

TCRdb reanalysed the RACE reads using MiXCR and keeps one entry per CDR3 protein. The sample has about 400,000 distinct CDR3 sequences, roughly 6% seen once. Time point specified: patch test 2, 6 weeks after DPC sensitization. Treatment of the sample: therapeutic diphenylcyclopropenone sensitization with weekly scalp DPC. Study findings and constraints: TCRs exceeding 1 in 1000 frequency stayed unchanged with DPC sensitization.

This clonotype was seen at least ten times. Its antigen is not known. This CDR3 spans 14 amino acids. Germline CDR1 and CDR2: SNHLY and FYNNEI. Deletions cut 10 bases from V and 0 bases from J, with 13 bases between. Source: whole blood, taken in connection with sensitization to the hapten diphenylcyclopropenone (DPC). This clonotype was sampled from a young woman with alopecia areata. Some clones in this sample may be carry-over from other donors' samples. The V and J genes are TRBV2 and TRBJ2-1; TRBD2 is a possible D gene (5 bases). The CDR3 nucleotides are TGTGCCATCCAAACTAGAAGCTCCTACAATGAGCAGTTCTTC. Residues: CAIQTRSSYNEQFF.